This T cell receptor (beta chain) originates from a study of T cell responses to AZD1222 COVID-19 vaccine. Generated by immunoSEQ multiplex PCR, the TCRdb table keeps only in-frame clones and is missing some. Among around 160,000 clones listed, around 93% were seen once. Sequences were derived from peripheral blood, sampled on day 0 of AZD1222 vaccination. This clonotype was sampled from an adult in good health.

The CDR3 DNA follows: TGTGCCAGCAAAGCCCTAAAGGGAGGGGACGAGACCCAGTACTTC. This gives the protein CASKALKGGDETQYF. The chain is built from TRBV7-8 and TRBJ2-5; 7 bases are a match to TRBD2. The germline V gene has CDR1 SGHVS and CDR2 FQNEAQ. J was trimmed by 5 bases and V by 7 bases; bases with no gene match: 13. The CDR3 runs to 15 residues.